The subject of this entry is one T cell receptor beta chain. Its antigen is not known. The data stem from a study of T cell repertoires in cytomegalovirus infection. Study as a whole: Based on public TCR beta signatures, there were indications of CMV infection and of a matching HLA type. General study results and limits: HLA-C-restricted, CMV-specific TCR beta clonotypes were dominant ex vivo. CMV carriers having the relevant HLA were flagged by cumulative public TCR beta family frequency.

From the reads, TCRdb called clonotypes with MiXCR, one entry per CDR3 protein. The profile shows 380,000 or so distinct CDR3 sequences, around a third of them singletons. The germline CDR1 and CDR2 sequences are SNHLY and FYNNEI. The CDR3 consists of 15 residues. Unmatched junction bases numbered 7, after V lost 5 bases and J lost 5 bases. The chain couples TRBV2 to TRBJ2-2; 8 nucleotides line up with TRBD1. The sequenced sample was cultured PBMCs, obtained from culture after CMV antigen stimulation. The sequence was collected from a human donor in good health (CMV status not recorded). Some clones in this sample may be carry-over from other donors' samples. In DNA, the CDR3 is TGTGCCAGCAGTCGGACAGGGAGTAAAACCGGGGAGCTGTTTTTT. It is translated as CASSRTGSKTGELFF.